These 27 T cell receptor beta chains were all obtained from the same sample, sequenced in a study of B cell selection in AIRE deficiency. Regulatory T cells were sorted as CD4+CD25hiCD127low/negative cells. Sequencing was performed with immunoSEQ multiplex PCR; in TCRdb, only in-frame clones are kept and a portion is missing. This sample has several thousand clones, with 70% to 90% found just once. The sample was Tregs sorted from PBMCs. All receptors come from a human donor with AIRE deficiency.

V is TRBV7-2 and J is TRBJ1-2, with D perhaps matching TRBD1 (6 bases). Trimming removed 2 bases from V and 4 bases from J, with 14 bases in between. CDR3 size: 15 residues. CDR1 and CDR2 (germline): SGHTA, FQGNSA. In DNA, the CDR3 is TGTGCCAGCAGCTTAAGGGGGACTTCGGGCTATGGCTACACCTTC. Translated, it gives CASSLRGTSGYGYTF. Filled out from reference TRBV7-2 and TRBJ1-2, the complete variable domain reads GAGVSQSPSNKVTEKGKDVELRCDPISGHTALYWYRQSLGQGLEFLIYFQGNSAPDKSGLPSDRFSAERTGGSVSTLTIQRTQQEDSAVYLCASSLRGTSGYGYTFGSGTRLTVV.

This clone was counted only a few times. This chain connects TRBV19 to TRBJ1-5; D is ambiguous. The V gene's germline CDR1 is LNHDA and CDR2 SQIVND (reference sequence). This CDR3 is 14 amino acids long. V was clipped by 2 bases and J by 5 bases, with 10 bases between them. This CDR3 is CASSIYSPHQPQHF. The CDR3 nucleotides are TGTGCCAGTAGTATATACAGCCCTCATCAGCCCCAGCATTTT.

The chain employs TRBV18 and TRBJ2-3; the match to TRBD1 covers 8 bases. Trimming cost V 4 bases and J 2 bases; bases outside gene matches: 2. The CDR3 loop spans 14 amino acids. Per germline, CDR1 KGHSH and CDR2 LQKENI. The CDR3 is CASSRDRHTDTQYF. The CDR3 region has the DNA TGTGCCAGCTCACGGGACAGGCACACAGATACGCAGTATTTT. The whole variable domain, remainder taken from reference TRBV18 and TRBJ2-3, is NAGVMQNPRHLVRRRGQEARLRCSPMKGHSHVYWYRQLPEEGLKFMVYLQKENIIDESGMPKERFSAEFPKEGPSILRIQQVVRGDSAAYFCASSRDRHTDTQYFGPGTRLTVL.

This chain uses TRBV5-1 with TRBJ2-1, with TRBD2 identical over 7 bases. The germline CDR1 and CDR2 sequences are SGHRS and YFSETQ. J was trimmed by 7 bases and V by 0 bases; bases with no gene match: 10. This CDR3 spans 16 amino acids. CDR3: CASSLEGAGSWNEQFF. Written as DNA, the CDR3 is TGCGCCAGCAGCTTGGAGGGAGCGGGGTCCTGGAATGAGCAGTTCTTC.

CDR3 DNA: TGTGCCTGGAGTGTACCCCAGCGGGGGCAAGAGACCCAGTACTTC. Its translation is CAWSVPQRGQETQYF. The V call is TRBV30, the J call TRBJ2-5; 8 nucleotides agree with TRBD2. This CDR3 region has 15 residues. Germline CDR1 GTSNPN, CDR2 SVGIG (reference sequence). After removal of 0 bases from V and 2 bases from J, the junction contained 5 bases not matched to a gene.

The rearrangement uses TRBV19 and TRBJ2-2; 7 nucleotides align to TRBD1. This CDR3 contains 13 residues. Germline V lookup: CDR1 LNHDA, CDR2 SQIVND (reference sequence). Trimming took 7 bases from V and 5 from J; bases not matched to a gene: 4. The CDR3 sequence: CASKDRWTGELFF. CDR3 sequence (DNA): TGTGCCAGTAAGGACAGGTGGACCGGGGAGCTGTTTTTT.

The chain is built from TRBV28 and TRBJ2-7; 12 bases are shared with TRBD1. J gave up 5 bases and V 2 bases, and 7 bases lay outside the gene matches. The CDR3 is 16 residues long. Germline lookup yields CDR1 MDHEN and CDR2 SYDVKM. The CDR3 coding sequence is TGTGCCAGCAGTTTACCCGGGACAGGGGGCTTGAACGAGCAGTACTTC. Its protein is CASSLPGTGGLNEQYF.

The chain links TRBV28 to TRBJ2-3, with 7 nucleotides matching TRBD1. The J segment lost 0 bases and the V segment lost 5 bases, leaving 8 bases of the junction unmatched. This CDR3 has 16 amino acids. Germline V CDR1 and CDR2: MDHEN, SYDVKM. CDR3 bases: TGTGCCAGCAGTCCTTCGCGGACAGGAAGCACAGATACGCAGTATTTT. The encoded protein is CASSPSRTGSTDTQYF.

The rearrangement uses TRBV7-4 and TRBJ1-3; TRBD1 agrees at 7 bases. Germline assignment: CDR1 SGHVT and CDR2 SQSDAQ. Germline trimming cut 1 base from V and 3 bases from J; bases unmatched to any gene: 0. The CDR3 spans 14 residues. CDR3 loop: CASSLGQGGNTIYF. The CDR3 DNA reads as TGTGCCAGCAGCTTAGGACAGGGTGGAAACACCATATATTTT.

V is TRBV28 and J is TRBJ1-2; 7 bases align to TRBD1. The CDR3 sequence is 14 residues long. The ends lost 5 bases at V and 3 bases at J; junction bases unmatched: 6. Germline V gives CDR1 MDHEN, CDR2 SYDVKM. The CDR3: CASSMDRTDYGYTF. DNA for the CDR3: TGTGCCAGCAGTATGGACAGGACAGACTATGGCTACACCTTC.

This clone was counted once. The rearrangement links TRBV19 to TRBJ2-7, with D maybe TRBD2 (5 bases). The CDR3 contains 14 residues. Looked up from germline, CDR1 is LNHDA and CDR2 is SQIVND (reference sequence). V dropped 4 bases and J dropped 1 base, with 11 bases sitting between them. The CDR3 DNA reads TGTGCCAGTAGTAGGTCGGGAACGTCCTACGAGCAGTACTTC. As protein: CASSRSGTSYEQYF.

The rearrangement joins TRBV27 to TRBJ2-3; D ambiguous. This CDR3 has 13 residues. V was trimmed by 3 bases and J by 2 bases, leaving 6 bases between them. The germline CDR1 and CDR2 sequences are MNHEY and SMNVEV (reference sequence). The CDR3 loop is CASSFVSTDTQYF. CDR3 in DNA: TGTGCCAGCAGTTTCGTATCCACAGATACGCAGTATTTT.

The CDR3: CASRDRGYSNQPQHF. The CDR3 region has the DNA TGTGCCAGCAGGGACAGGGGGTATAGCAATCAGCCCCAGCATTTT. V and J are TRBV6-5 and TRBJ1-5; 10 positions agree with TRBD1. The CDR3 sequence is 15 residues long. In germline, CDR1 is MNHEY, CDR2 SVGAGI. With V trimmed by 6 bases and J by 0 bases, 2 bases remained unmatched.

The chain joins TRBV6-4 to TRBJ1-6, with a possible D match to TRBD1 (6 bases). Trimming shortened V by 5 bases and J by 0 bases, and 23 bases separated the two germline ends. The length of the CDR3 is 20 residues. The V gene's germline CDR1 is MRHNA and CDR2 SNTAGT. Here the CDR3 reads CASSPYPSTGTSSYNSPLHF. The CDR3 DNA is TGTGCCAGCAGTCCCTATCCCTCAACAGGGACGAGCTCCTATAATTCACCCCTCCACTTT.

The chain has TRBV7-9 and TRBJ2-4; 8 bases line up with TRBD2. Looked up from germline, CDR1 is SEHNR and CDR2 is FQNEAQ (reference sequence). V shed 1 base and J 3 bases; nucleotides not matched to a gene: 2. CDR3 length equals 15 residues. CDR3 sequence reads: CASSLGAGVKNIQYF. CDR3 DNA sequence: TGTGCCAGCAGCTTAGGAGCGGGGGTCAAAAACATTCAGTACTTC.

The CDR3 here is CASTPGPATDTQYF. The CDR3 DNA reads as TGCGCCAGCACCCCGGGACCAGCCACAGATACGCAGTATTTT. The chain is built from TRBV5-1 and TRBJ2-3, with D possibly called TRBD1 or TRBD2 (5 bases each). This CDR3 contains 14 residues. CDR1 and CDR2 (germline): SGHRS, YFSETQ. Trimming cost V 6 bases and J 2 bases, with 13 bases left between them.

The chain uses TRBV18 and TRBJ1-1; a weak D match, TRBD1 (6 bases). Deletions cut 3 bases from V and 1 base from J, with 15 bases between. Germline V gene lookup returns CDR1 KGHSH and CDR2 LQKENI. The CDR3 contains 16 residues. CDR3: CASSPTAGQPNTEAFF. In DNA, the CDR3 is TGTGCCAGCTCACCCACCGCCGGACAGCCGAACACTGAAGCTTTCTTT.

This clone was observed a handful of times. This sequence joins TRBV9 and TRBJ2-2; 8 bases line up with TRBD1. The CDR3 has 15 residues. The V segment lost 3 bases and the J segment 3 bases; nucleotides outside the gene matches: 4. In germline, CDR1 is SGDLS, CDR2 YYNGEE. The CDR3 sequence is CASSAGTGYTGELFF. The CDR3 DNA reads as TGTGCCAGCAGCGCCGGGACAGGTTACACCGGGGAGCTGTTTTTT.

The chain couples TRBV18 to TRBJ2-7; TRBD1 aligns across 7 bases. V lost 2 bases and J lost 7; bases outside the gene matches: 8. Germline loops: CDR1 KGHSH, CDR2 LQKENI. This CDR3 has 14 amino acids. The CDR3 DNA sequence: TGTGCCAGCTCACCATCGGGACAGTCGGCGGAGCAGTACTTC. It yields the protein CASSPSGQSAEQYF.

This clone was seen only once. The CDR3 nucleotides are TGTGCCATCAGGGCGGGGAACTCCTACGAGCAGTACTTC. Translating gives CAIRAGNSYEQYF. V usage is TRBV10-3 and J usage is TRBJ2-7, with a weak D call TRBD2 (6 bases). V was pared by 6 bases and J by 0 bases, with 9 bases between. The CDR3 sequence is 13 residues long. Germline CDR1 is ENHRY and CDR2 is SYGVKD.

The chain combines TRBV6-6 with TRBJ2-7, with TRBD2 identical over 8 bases. CDR1 is MNHNY and CDR2 is SVGAGI in the germline V gene (reference sequence). The J segment lost 1 base and the V segment lost 6 bases, leaving 8 bases of the junction unmatched. The CDR3 sequence is 15 residues long. The CDR3 DNA sequence: TGTGCCAGCAGGACCAAGCGGGAGTTATCCTACGAGCAGTACTTC. It translates to CASRTKRELSYEQYF.

This clone was observed a single time. The rearrangement uses TRBV5-1 and TRBJ2-3, with 9 bases that match TRBD2. The germline V gene has CDR1 SGHRS and CDR2 YFSETQ. V lost 0 bases and J lost 4; bases outside the gene matches: 3. CDR3 length: 15 residues. CDR3: CASSLGLAVSDTQYF. CDR3 DNA sequence: TGCGCCAGCAGCTTGGGACTAGCGGTTTCAGATACGCAGTATTTT.

The chain uses TRBV5-5 and TRBJ1-2, with D perhaps matching TRBD1 (6 bases). In germline, CDR1 is SGHKS, CDR2 YYEKEE (reference sequence). The length of the CDR3 is 13 residues. V lost 4 bases and J 2 bases, leaving 9 bases between the germline ends. The CDR3 loop reads CASSKDSNYGYTF. The DNA of the CDR3 is TGTGCCAGCAGCAAGGACAGCAACTATGGCTACACCTTC.

CDR3 sequence reads: CASSLDRWANYGYTF. The DNA of the CDR3 is TGTGCCAGCAGCTTGGACCGTTGGGCCAACTATGGCTACACCTTC. The genes are TRBV4-2 and TRBJ1-2; no clear D. Germline V gene lookup returns CDR1 LGHNA and CDR2 YNFKEQ. The CDR3 spans 15 residues. The germline V and J ends were trimmed by 5 bases and 2 bases, with 15 bases remaining between them.

The chain employs TRBV27 and TRBJ1-4; a weak D match, TRBD1 (5 bases). V lost 5 bases and J 4 bases, leaving 14 bases between the germline ends. This CDR3 contains 15 residues. Per the germline V gene, CDR1 is MNHEY and CDR2 is SMNVEV (reference sequence). CDR3 region: CASSPWDRYNEKLFF. CDR3 bases: TGTGCCAGCAGTCCCTGGGACCGTTATAATGAAAAACTGTTTTTT. Based on the CDR3 plus reference TRBV27 and TRBJ1-4, the full variable domain is EAQVTQNPRYLITVTGKKLTVTCSQNMNHEYMSWYRQDPGLGLRQIYYSMNVEVTDKGDVPEGYKVSRKEKRNFPLILESPSPNQTSLYFCASSPWDRYNEKLFFGSGTQLSVL.

V usage is TRBV5-1 and J usage is TRBJ2-3; the match to TRBD2 covers 8 bases. This CDR3 region has 17 residues. The J segment lost 3 bases and the V segment lost 2 bases, leaving 11 bases of the junction unmatched. CDR1 SGHRS and CDR2 YFSETQ come from the germline V gene. The CDR3 region has the DNA TGCGCCAGCAGCTTAGGCGGGGGGTTACGGACTACAGATACGCAGTATTTT. Translation gives CASSLGGGLRTTDTQYF.

The chain links TRBV7-8 to TRBJ2-4, with D perhaps TRBD1 (5 bases). The CDR3 length is 14 residues. Germline CDR1 is SGHVS and CDR2 is FQNEAQ. Deletions cut 5 bases from V and 6 bases from J, with 14 bases between. The CDR3 spells CASSPMWGTNIQYF. The CDR3 DNA reads TGTGCCAGCAGCCCCATGTGGGGCACAAACATTCAGTACTTC.